Listed below are T cell receptor beta chains from one sample, sequenced in a study of blood T cell repertoires in COVID-19. Produced via immunoSEQ multiplex PCR; TCRdb's table is partial and in-frame only. The table shows approximately 120,000 clones, with nearly 90% occurring only once. Material: peripheral blood. The source is an elderly woman with acute or convalescent COVID-19. CDR3s include the opening cysteine and the closing phenylalanine or tryptophan. The size of a clone is reported for some rows only, either as once, few or many, or as a class for expanded clones.

size	V	J	CDR3
-	TRBV4-1	TRBJ1-4	CASSQAGVRNEKLFF
-	TRBV6-1	TRBJ1-1	CASSEQGTGSRAEAFF
once	TRBV20-1	TRBJ1-1	CSAGEFEAFF
-	TRBV11-2	TRBJ2-3	CASSISKRVERADTQYF
-	TRBV11-2	TRBJ2-3	CASTDRKISTDTQYF
-	TRBV3-1/TRBV3-2	TRBJ1-1	CASSQVNRAPNTEAFF
-	TRBV18	TRBJ2-7	CASSPTAGGPYEQYF
-	TRBV6-5	TRBJ1-2	CASSPNRDLYGYTF
-	TRBV3-1/TRBV3-2	TRBJ1-6	CASSQIGIAGANSPLHF
-	TRBV11-2	TRBJ1-1	CASSFGRGSTEAFF
once	TRBV5-4	TRBJ2-7	CASSLEGGRGYEQYF
-	TRBV4-1	TRBJ2-3	CASSLGLAGDGADTQYF
-	TRBV4-2	TRBJ2-1	CASSQAQGFNEQFF
few	TRBV27	TRBJ1-5	CASSFSQGNQPQHF
-	TRBV7-9	TRBJ1-1	CASSLAGQGGTEAFF
-	TRBV5-1	TRBJ1-4	CASSLGQHNEKLFF
-	TRBV2	TRBJ2-3	CASSEGGRGADTQYF
-	TRBV2	TRBJ1-6	CASSGQGNNSPLHF
-	TRBV19	TRBJ1-1	CASSSDSHGNTEAFF
few	TRBV4-1	TRBJ1-5	CASSQDLVGRLYSNQPQHF
-	TRBV6-5	TRBJ1-6	CASSGLNYNSPLHF
-	TRBV19	TRBJ2-7	CASSIARGGHEQYF
-	TRBV9	TRBJ2-3	CASSVAPLSDTQYF
-	TRBV3-1/TRBV3-2	TRBJ2-1	CASSKRGGQGGEQFF
-	TRBV2	TRBJ2-1	CASGRGTDAYNEQFF
-	TRBV12-5	TRBJ1-5	CASGSGLGNQPQHF
few	TRBV27	TRBJ1-5	CASSFAGQFNSNQPQHF
-	TRBV28	TRBJ2-3	CASRGQGVGTQYF
few	TRBV2	TRBJ2-7	CASRQPTGEQYF
few	TRBV7-9	TRBJ2-7	CASTNRDYEQYF
-	TRBV29-1	TRBJ1-2	CSVEGTRYGYTF
-	TRBV12-3/TRBV12-4	TRBJ1-1	CATAQEGNTEAFF
-	TRBV29-1	TRBJ2-2	CSGTGSTGELFF
-	TRBV7-9	TRBJ1-5	CASSSQGAFQPQHF
-	TRBV6-1	TRBJ1-6	CASSEIDRESAPLHF
few	TRBV5-1	TRBJ2-5	CASSGVTGYQETQYF
-	TRBV6-1	TRBJ2-3	CASSEIPPGGSTDTQYF
-	TRBV18	TRBJ1-2	CASSVDRGNNYGYTF
-	TRBV7-8	TRBJ2-5	CASSSGLAETQYF
-	TRBV20-1	TRBJ1-4	CSASLGGEKLFF
-	TRBV20-1	TRBJ2-7	CSASPISGDYSYEQYF
-	TRBV5-4	TRBJ1-2	CASSFDTNYGYTF
-	TRBV18	TRBJ1-1	CASSPEVPGTEAFF
-	TRBV28	TRBJ2-2	CASSFPPEYTGELFF
-	TRBV19	TRBJ2-3	CASRAEWSTDTQYF
-	TRBV2	TRBJ1-6	CASRGDRSGNSPLHF
-	TRBV27	TRBJ2-1	CASSSGLAERSSYNEQFF
-	TRBV20-1	TRBJ2-7	CSAGTLDEQYF
-	TRBV6-2/TRBV6-3	TRBJ1-2	CASSYGQLNYGYTF
-	TRBV29-1	TRBJ1-6	CSVGETGENSPLHF
-	TRBV6-6	TRBJ2-7	CASSKGQGSYEQYF
-	TRBV11-2	TRBJ2-2	CASSLVGGTGELFF
-	TRBV19	TRBJ1-5	CASSPPGQGRNQPQHF